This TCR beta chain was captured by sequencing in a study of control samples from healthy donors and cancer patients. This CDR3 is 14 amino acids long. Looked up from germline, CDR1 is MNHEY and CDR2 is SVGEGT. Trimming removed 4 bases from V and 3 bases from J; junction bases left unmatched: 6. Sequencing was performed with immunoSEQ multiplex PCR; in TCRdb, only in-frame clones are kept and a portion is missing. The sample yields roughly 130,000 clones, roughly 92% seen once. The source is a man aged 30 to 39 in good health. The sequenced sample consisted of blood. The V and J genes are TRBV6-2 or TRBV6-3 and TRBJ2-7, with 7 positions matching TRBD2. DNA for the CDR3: TGTGCCAGCAGTTCCCCTAGCGGTGGCTACGAGCAGTACTTC. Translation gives CASSSPSGGYEQYF.